The clone carrying this T cell receptor beta chain has just a few counts. Its antigen is unknown. These data originate in a study of T cells in localized non-small cell lung cancer. Findings of the study overall: Adjacent uninvolved lung had the highest clonality, suggesting focused antigen responses. Longer overall survival accompanied higher blood T cell density. Adjacent lung was found to contain a median roughly 60 of the top 100 tumor clones.

Unmatched junction bases numbered 4, after V lost 3 bases and J lost 4 bases. Looked up from germline, CDR1 is GTSNPN and CDR2 is SVGIG (reference sequence). The CDR3 spans 13 residues. Data came from immunoSEQ multiplex PCR; TCRdb stores just in-frame clones and leaves some out. The sample has around 2,400 clones, approximately 31% seen once; the top ten hold approximately 17%. The chain uses TRBV30 and TRBJ1-2; 8 nucleotides agree with TRBD1. This specimen was lung tumor tissue, taken before any cancer treatment. The clonotype originates from a female donor over 55 with stage II lung adenocarcinoma. The CDR3 DNA reads as TGTGCCTGGAGGGACAGGGTTGTCTATGGCTACACCTTC. It codes for CAWRDRVVYGYTF.